This T cell receptor beta chain is from a study of cytomegalovirus exposure and HLA in healthy donors. Sequenced by immunoSEQ multiplex PCR; TCRdb stores in-frame clones only, minus some. There are about 110,000 clones in the sample; about 85% occur only once, and roughly 3% lies in the top ten. Trimming shortened V by 7 bases and J by 5 bases, and 19 bases separated the two germline ends. CDR1 is SQVTM, CDR2 ANQGSEA, per germline. The CDR3 contains 14 residues. The TCR originated in a young woman in good health and CMV-seronegative. The specimen was PBMCs. V is TRBV29-1 and J is TRBJ2-3; TRBD1 is a possible D gene (6 bases). The CDR3 DNA follows: TGCAGCGCTGGGGGTACAGGGAGTGAAGATACGCAGTATTTT. Translation: CSAGGTGSEDTQYF.